These 20 T cell receptor beta chains share one sample of origin, sequenced in a study of blood T cell repertoires in COVID-19. The assay was immunoSEQ multiplex PCR, and TCRdb's table has in-frame clones only and misses some. The repertoire includes roughly 200,000 clones, 75% to 95% of them detected once, and nearly 0.55% sits in the top ten. Sequencing used peripheral blood. These receptors were obtained from a man aged 50 to 60 with acute or convalescent COVID-19.

The rearrangement uses TRBV12-3 or TRBV12-4 and TRBJ1-2; tentative D call: TRBD1 (5 bases). Between the trimmed V and J ends, which lost 7 bases and 8 bases, there was a span of 14 bases. The CDR3 consists of 12 residues. The CDR3 nucleotides read TGTGCCAGCAACCGTGGGGGGTTCGGCTACACCTTC. As protein: CASNRGGFGYTF.

The V call is TRBV6-2 or TRBV6-3, the J call TRBJ2-7, with D perhaps matching TRBD2 (6 bases). Germline assignment: CDR1 MNHEY and CDR2 SVGEGT. V was trimmed by 5 bases and J by 0 bases, leaving 20 bases between them. The CDR3 totals 17 residues. Here the CDR3 reads CASSQTVGTAISYEQYV. For the CDR3, the DNA is TGTGCCAGCAGTCAGACGGTCGGGACTGCGATCTCCTACGAGCAGTACGTC.

The chain couples TRBV7-2 to TRBJ2-1; no definite D call. The V end lost 5 bases, the J end lost 4 bases, and 6 bases lay between the germline ends. This CDR3 has 12 residues. Per germline, CDR1 SGHTA and CDR2 FQGNSA. In DNA form, the CDR3 reads TGTGCCAGCAGCCTCCAGTACAATGAGCAGTTCTTC. It yields the protein CASSLQYNEQFF.

This chain uses TRBV6-5 with TRBJ1-1; tentatively, D is TRBD1 (6 bases). Trimming pared 5 bases from V and 3 bases from J, leaving 13 bases between. Germline V gene lookup returns CDR1 MNHEY and CDR2 SVGAGI. The CDR3 is made up of 14 amino acids. Written as DNA, the CDR3 is TGTGCCAGCAGTCTACAGGGTGGGGACACTGAAGCTTTCTTT. It specifies CASSLQGGDTEAFF.

The chain employs TRBV2 and TRBJ1-6; a possible D gene is TRBD1 (6 bases). This CDR3 is 13 amino acids long. V was trimmed by 6 bases and J by 4 bases, leaving 7 bases between them. CDR1 is SNHLY and CDR2 is FYNNEI in the germline V gene. The CDR3 spells CASRGQYNSPLHF. In DNA form, the CDR3 reads TGTGCCAGCAGGGGACAATATAATTCACCCCTCCACTTT. Based on the CDR3 plus reference TRBV2 and TRBJ1-6, the full variable domain is EPEVTQTPSHQVTQMGQEVILRCVPISNHLYFYWYRQILGQKVEFLVSFYNNEISEKSEIFDDQFSVERPDGSNFTLKIRSTKLEDSAMYFCASRGQYNSPLHFGNGTRLTVT.

This chain connects TRBV28 to TRBJ2-1; TRBD2 is a possible D gene (5 bases). CDR1 and CDR2 (germline): MDHEN, SYDVKM. This CDR3 is built from 13 residues. The germline V and J ends were trimmed by 3 bases and 5 bases, with 8 bases remaining between them. CDR3 protein: CASSLKGDNEQFF. Here the CDR3 DNA reads TGTGCCAGCAGTTTGAAGGGAGACAATGAGCAGTTCTTC.

This clone came up once. The chain carries TRBV7-6 and TRBJ2-2; TRBD2 agrees at 11 bases. J lost 4 bases, V lost 5 bases, and 15 bases had no gene match. Germline V gives CDR1 SGHVS, CDR2 FNYEAQ. The CDR3 runs to 19 residues. In DNA, the CDR3 is TGTGCCAGCAGCCTCCCATCTTGGGGGGGACTAGCGGTCACCGGGGAGCTGTTTTTT. Encoded protein: CASSLPSWGGLAVTGELFF.

This chain joins TRBV30 and TRBJ2-3, with 10 bases aligning to TRBD1. Unmatched junction bases numbered 3, after V lost 8 bases and J lost 1 base. The germline V gene encodes CDR1 GTSNPN and CDR2 SVGIG (reference sequence). The CDR3 is 13 residues long. This CDR3 is CAGGTGGTDTQYF. The CDR3 region has the DNA TGTGCCGGCGGGACAGGGGGCACAGATACGCAGTATTTT.

This chain uses TRBV30 with TRBJ1-2, with a possible D match to TRBD1 (6 bases). This CDR3 region has 14 residues. Trimming stripped 0 bases from V and 4 bases from J, with 12 bases between. Looked up from germline, CDR1 is GTSNPN and CDR2 is SVGIG (reference sequence). In DNA, the CDR3 is TGTGCCTGGAGTGTCCAGGGGCTCAGCTATGGCTACACCTTC. Its protein is CAWSVQGLSYGYTF.

The chain has TRBV27 and TRBJ2-2; TRBD2 matches 9 bases. V trimming: 5 bases; J trimming: 2 bases; junction bases outside the gene matches: 12. CDR3 size: 18 residues. In germline, CDR1 is MNHEY, CDR2 SMNVEV (reference sequence). The CDR3 sequence is CASSPSPAGGPNTGELFF. CDR3 DNA sequence: TGTGCCAGCAGTCCCTCCCCAGCGGGAGGACCAAACACCGGGGAGCTGTTTTTT.

The chain recombines TRBV10-3 with TRBJ2-2; 7 bases are shared with TRBD1. Germline V lookup: CDR1 ENHRY, CDR2 SYGVKD. The CDR3 runs 13 residues. V lost 2 bases, J lost 8 bases, and 2 bases stayed unmatched. Written as DNA, the CDR3 is TGTGCCATCAGTGAGACAGGGGAAGGGGAGCTGTTTTTT. Translated, it gives CAISETGEGELFF.

The V gene is TRBV7-8, the J gene TRBJ2-2, with D perhaps matching TRBD2 (7 bases). Trimming pared 8 bases from V and 7 bases from J, leaving 14 bases between. This CDR3 is built from 13 residues. In germline, CDR1 is SGHVS, CDR2 FQNEAQ. In DNA form, the CDR3 reads TGTGCCAGCTTTGGGAGGGGGATCGGGGAGCTGTTTTTT. It specifies CASFGRGIGELFF.

V usage is TRBV5-5 and J usage is TRBJ2-2, with no clear D. This CDR3 spans 12 amino acids. CDR1 is SGHKS, CDR2 YYEKEE, per germline (reference sequence). Trimming cost V 2 bases and J 8 bases, with 7 bases left between them. CDR3 nucleotide sequence: TGTGCCAGCAGCTTTTCCATGGGGGAGCTGTTTTTT. Residues: CASSFSMGELFF.

This chain connects TRBV10-3 to TRBJ2-5, with D maybe TRBD1 (6 bases). This CDR3 contains 14 residues. Germline assignment: CDR1 ENHRY and CDR2 SYGVKD. V lost 3 bases to trimming and J lost 2 bases, with 10 bases between them. The CDR3 DNA follows: TGTGCCATCAGTGACCCCAGGGGTCAAGAGACCCAGTACTTC. This sequence encodes CAISDPRGQETQYF.

The rearrangement joins TRBV28 to TRBJ2-2, with 7 bases that match TRBD1. Germline V gene lookup returns CDR1 MDHEN and CDR2 SYDVKM. This CDR3 is 14 amino acids long. J was trimmed by 3 bases and V by 3 bases; bases with no gene match: 1. The CDR3 DNA reads as TGTGCCAGCAGTTTCGGACAGGACACCGGGGAGCTGTTTTTT. Its translation: CASSFGQDTGELFF.

In its sample, this clone was seen a few times. The DNA of the CDR3 is TGTGCCAGCAGTTTCGAGGGGAGGTCCTACGAGCAGTACTTC. Its protein is CASSFEGRSYEQYF. The V and J genes are TRBV27 and TRBJ2-7; tentatively, D is TRBD2 (6 bases). This CDR3 spans 14 amino acids. In germline, CDR1 is MNHEY, CDR2 SMNVEV (reference sequence). Between the trimmed V and J ends, which lost 3 bases and 1 base, there was a span of 10 bases.

There are a few counts of this clone. The chain recombines TRBV18 with TRBJ2-6; no firm D call. CDR3 length: 14 amino acids. Germline CDR1 and CDR2: KGHSH and LQKENI. Trimming stripped 2 bases from V and 3 bases from J, with 5 bases between. The CDR3 spells CASSPSSGANVLTF. CDR3 sequence (DNA): TGTGCCAGCTCACCAAGTAGTGGGGCCAACGTCCTGACTTTC.

This chain joins TRBV3-1 (or the pseudogene TRBV3-2) and TRBJ1-5, with D perhaps matching TRBD1 (6 bases). The V end lost 1 base, the J end lost 6 bases, and 10 bases lay between the germline ends. The germline V gene has CDR1 LGHDT and CDR2 YNNKEL (reference sequence). The CDR3 sequence is 14 residues long. This CDR3 is CASSQATGIQPQHF. Here the CDR3 DNA reads TGTGCCAGCAGCCAAGCCACAGGGATTCAGCCCCAGCATTTT.

V usage is TRBV3-1 (or the pseudogene TRBV3-2) and J usage is TRBJ2-2; D gene ambiguous. The ends were cut back, 2 bases at V and 8 bases at J, with 9 bases in the middle. The germline V gene encodes CDR1 LGHDT and CDR2 YNNKEL (reference sequence). This CDR3 region has 13 residues. CDR3 loop: CASSQRGVGELFF. The CDR3, as DNA: TGTGCCAGCAGCCAACGAGGTGTGGGGGAGCTGTTTTTT.

The chain couples TRBV5-1 to TRBJ2-7; 7 bases agree with TRBD2. The CDR3 extends over 15 amino acids. The ends lost 0 bases at V and 2 bases at J; junction bases unmatched: 5. CDR1 is SGHRS, CDR2 YFSETQ, per germline. The CDR3 DNA is TGCGCCAGCAGCTTGGCTTCTAGCGGAACCTACGAGCAGTACTTC. Translating it yields CASSLASSGTYEQYF.